The 29 T cell receptor beta chains presented below share a single source sample, sequenced in a study of blood T cell repertoires in COVID-19. Using immunoSEQ multiplex PCR, the repertoire was profiled, and TCRdb retains in-frame clones only, with some absent. The sample yields 300,000 to 400,000 clones, more than 75% seen once. Sequencing input: PBMCs or T cells enriched from blood (not recorded which). Receptors originate from a woman in her late teens or twenties who had recovered from COVID-19.

This chain uses TRBV3-1 (or the pseudogene TRBV3-2) with TRBJ2-5; tentatively, D is TRBD1 (6 bases). The V gene lost 1 base and the J gene lost 4 bases, with 16 bases spanning the gap. The CDR3 has 16 residues. Germline-derived CDR1 and CDR2 are LGHDT and YNNKEL (reference sequence). In nucleotides, the CDR3 is TGTGCCAGCAGCCAAGGGTACAGGGTAAGCAGAGAGACCCAGTACTTC. The encoded protein is CASSQGYRVSRETQYF.

This clone was observed once. The V call is TRBV9, the J call TRBJ1-4, with D perhaps TRBD1 (6 bases). The V and J ends lost 0 bases and 7 bases respectively, with 16 bases between them. Germline lookup yields CDR1 SGDLS and CDR2 YYNGEE. The CDR3 length is 16 residues. CDR3 DNA: TGTGCCAGCAGCGTAGCCCCGGAGGGGGGGGCTGAAAAACTGTTTTTT. Protein product: CASSVAPEGGAEKLFF.

The chain carries TRBV30 and TRBJ1-2; TRBD1 aligns across 9 bases. Germline loops: CDR1 GTSNPN, CDR2 SVGIG (reference sequence). The CDR3 has 13 residues. With 3 bases clipped from V and 6 bases from J, the junction kept 5 bases outside the gene matches. CDR3 in DNA: TGTGCCTGGAGGTTGACAGGGGGTCATGGCTACACCTTC. Protein sequence: CAWRLTGGHGYTF.

This clone was counted a single time. The V gene is TRBV19, the J gene TRBJ1-5; tentative D call: TRBD1 (5 bases). The V gene lost 3 bases and the J gene lost 1 base, with 13 bases spanning the gap. The CDR3 has 16 amino acids. The germline gives CDR1 LNHDA, CDR2 SQIVND (reference sequence). This chain's CDR3 is CASSIGGFVSNQPQHF. The CDR3 nucleotides are TGTGCCAGTAGTATCGGGGGTTTCGTAAGCAATCAGCCCCAGCATTTT.

This clone was recorded many times. V gene TRBV4-2 combines with J gene TRBJ1-2, with 7 bases lining up with TRBD1. V shed 1 base and J 8 bases; nucleotides not matched to a gene: 7. The germline V gene has CDR1 LGHNA and CDR2 YNFKEQ. The CDR3 is made up of 14 amino acids. CDR3 region: CASSQANLRGGYTF. CDR3 nucleotide sequence: TGTGCCAGCAGCCAAGCGAACCTCAGGGGGGGCTACACCTTC.

This clone was counted once. The DNA for the CDR3 is TGCGCCAGCAGCTTTCCTGTCTCGGGGAGCTCCTACAATGAGCAGTTCTTC. Its translation: CASSFPVSGSSYNEQFF. The chain is built from TRBV5-1 and TRBJ2-1; TRBD2 is a possible D gene (5 bases). The V and J ends lost 2 bases and 0 bases respectively, with 15 bases between them. From germline, CDR1 is SGHRS and CDR2 YFSETQ. This CDR3 spans 17 amino acids.

The V gene is TRBV6-5, the J gene TRBJ2-5, with 11 nucleotides matching TRBD2. Losses at the gene ends were 6 bases for V and 1 base for J; bases not matched to a gene: 4. This CDR3 is 15 amino acids long. The germline V gene encodes CDR1 MNHEY and CDR2 SVGAGI. The CDR3, as DNA: TGTGCCAGCAGCGGAGGGACTAGCGGCCAAGAGACCCAGTACTTC. Protein: CASSGGTSGQETQYF.

V and J are TRBV18 and TRBJ1-2; 8 positions agree with TRBD1. This CDR3 region has 15 residues. The J segment lost 6 bases and the V segment lost 3 bases, leaving 9 bases of the junction unmatched. Germline lookup yields CDR1 KGHSH and CDR2 LQKENI. The CDR3 DNA sequence: TGTGCCAGCTCACCTACCACGACAGGGGTGAATGGCTACACCTTC. Translated, it gives CASSPTTTGVNGYTF.

Only one count was recorded for this clone. The chain has TRBV5-4 and TRBJ2-1; 8 bases are a match to TRBD1. V was clipped by 2 bases and J by 6 bases; unmatched bases: 4. Germline loops: CDR1 SGHNT, CDR2 YYREEE (reference sequence). The CDR3 extends over 14 amino acids. Here the CDR3 DNA reads TGTGCCAGCAGCTTATTTACAGGGGGCAATGAGCAGTTCTTC. It encodes CASSLFTGGNEQFF.

The CDR3 bases are TGTGCCAGCAGCGTCGGCTTGGGGACAATGAGAAGCTCCTACGAGCAGTACTTC. Encoded protein: CASSVGLGTMRSSYEQYF. The rearrangement joins TRBV5-6 to TRBJ2-7; possible D gene TRBD1, 6 bases. CDR3 length: 18 amino acids. V gave up 4 bases and J gave up 0 bases, with 23 bases separating them. Germline V gene sequence: CDR1 SGHDT, CDR2 YYEEEE. The full variable domain, completed using reference TRBV5-6 and TRBJ2-7, is DAGVTQSPTHLIKTRGQQVTLRCSPKSGHDTVSWYQQALGQGPQFIFQYYEEEERQRGNFPDRFSGHQFPNYSSELNVNALLLGDSALYLCASSVGLGTMRSSYEQYFGPGTRLTVT.

This clone was found a few times. The chain uses TRBV4-2 and TRBJ2-3, with TRBD2 matching over 7 bases. V was clipped by 2 bases and J by 3 bases; unmatched bases: 5. From germline, CDR1 is LGHNA and CDR2 YNFKEQ. This CDR3 is 15 amino acids long. In DNA form, the CDR3 reads TGTGCCAGCAGCCAACGACTAGCCGCGACAGATACGCAGTATTTT. Protein sequence: CASSQRLAATDTQYF.

V usage is TRBV3-1 (or the pseudogene TRBV3-2) and J usage is TRBJ2-5; no firm D call. Trimming removed 6 bases from V and 5 bases from J, with 13 bases in between. The CDR3 contains 13 residues. Germline V gene data show CDR1 as LGHDT and CDR2 as YNNKEL (reference sequence). The CDR3 nucleotides are TGTGCCAGCAGTCCTACCTCCTCCGAGACCCAGTACTTC. Its protein product is CASSPTSSETQYF.

The gene calls are TRBV4-1 and TRBJ2-3, with D perhaps matching TRBD2 (6 bases). Trimming cost V 1 base and J 7 bases, with 18 bases left between them. This CDR3 region has 16 residues. Per the germline V gene, CDR1 is MGHRA and CDR2 is YSYEKL. The CDR3 DNA reads as TGCGCCAGCAGCCAAGTTCTAAAGGCGGGGTTAAATACGCAGTATTTT. As protein: CASSQVLKAGLNTQYF.

This rearrangement joins TRBV4-3 to TRBJ1-4, with D tentatively TRBD1 (5 bases). The V end was cut by 1 base, the J end by 6 bases, with 15 bases between. The CDR3 spans 16 residues. Germline CDR1 is LGHNA and CDR2 is YSLEER. CDR3 sequence reads: CASSQAARGVHEKLFF. The DNA of the CDR3 is TGCGCCAGCAGCCAAGCGGCGCGGGGGGTACATGAAAAACTGTTTTTT.

The chain is built from TRBV7-9 and TRBJ2-1; D perhaps matches TRBD2 (6 bases). Trimming shortened V by 4 bases and J by 4 bases, and 17 bases separated the two germline ends. The CDR3 totals 16 residues. The V gene's germline CDR1 is SEHNR and CDR2 FQNEAQ (reference sequence). CDR3 protein: CASSSSGLGLYNEQFF. The DNA of the CDR3 is TGTGCCAGCAGCTCCTCGGGACTGGGGCTGTACAATGAGCAGTTCTTC.

The rearrangement links TRBV6-5 to TRBJ1-2; maybe TRBD1 (5 bases). Germline CDR1 and CDR2: MNHEY and SVGAGI. The CDR3 is 14 amino acids. V dropped 5 bases and J dropped 3 bases, with 13 bases sitting between them. The CDR3 nucleotides are TGTGCCAGCAGTAGCTCGACAGCCTACTATGGCTACACCTTC. Encoded protein: CASSSSTAYYGYTF.

This chain links TRBV7-2 with TRBJ1-2; D gene ambiguous. Per the germline V gene, CDR1 is SGHTA and CDR2 is FQGNSA. The CDR3 is 13 amino acids. Trimming cost V 0 bases and J 4 bases, with 6 bases left between them. The chain's CDR3 is CASSLASPYGYTF. The CDR3 nucleotides are TGTGCCAGCAGCTTAGCCTCCCCCTATGGCTACACCTTC.

This clone was seen only once. The DNA of the CDR3 is TGTGCCATCAGTGAGTCGACAGGGAGAGAGCAGTACTTC. Amino acids: CAISESTGREQYF. The V call is TRBV10-3, the J call TRBJ2-7; 7 bases fit TRBD1. Germline-derived CDR1 and CDR2 are ENHRY and SYGVKD. After removal of 0 bases from V and 7 bases from J, the junction contained 3 bases not matched to a gene. The CDR3 has 13 amino acids.

In DNA, the CDR3 is TGTGCCAGCAGTAGGCAAGGAGTCTCTGGAAACACCATATATTTT. It translates to CASSRQGVSGNTIYF. V and J are TRBV6-5 and TRBJ1-3; D is unresolved. Per germline, CDR1 MNHEY and CDR2 SVGAGI. V was cut by 5 bases and J by 0 bases, with 11 bases left in between. This CDR3 spans 15 amino acids.

This chain uses TRBV3-1 (or the pseudogene TRBV3-2) with TRBJ2-7; D is unresolved. V lost 4 bases to trimming and J lost 0 bases, with 13 bases between them. Germline V CDR1 and CDR2: LGHDT, YNNKEL (reference sequence). This CDR3 has 15 amino acids. The CDR3 here is CASSPGSVPSYEQYF. CDR3 nucleotides: TGTGCCAGCAGCCCTGGTTCAGTCCCCTCCTACGAGCAGTACTTC.

The chain links TRBV9 to TRBJ2-2; the match to TRBD1 covers 12 bases. The CDR3 totals 16 residues. CDR1 is SGDLS and CDR2 is YYNGEE in the germline V gene. J lost 5 bases, V lost 2 bases, and 4 bases had no gene match. DNA of the CDR3: TGTGCCAGCAGCGTCGGGACAGGGGGCGCAACCGGGGAGCTGTTTTTT. Translation gives CASSVGTGGATGELFF.

V and J are TRBV5-1 and TRBJ1-2, with 9 bases fitting TRBD1. Germline V CDR1 and CDR2: SGHRS, YFSETQ. The V segment lost 2 bases and the J segment 2 bases; nucleotides outside the gene matches: 13. The length of the CDR3 is 18 residues. The CDR3 protein is CASSLKLFPDRGNYGYTF. The DNA of the CDR3 is TGCGCCAGCAGCTTAAAGTTGTTTCCCGACAGGGGGAACTATGGCTACACCTTC.

In DNA form, the CDR3 reads TGTGCCAGCAGTTACCACATGAACACTGAAGCTTTCTTT. This sequence encodes CASSYHMNTEAFF. The chain employs TRBV6-2 or TRBV6-3 and TRBJ1-1, with D unclear. This CDR3 is 13 amino acids long. Germline assignment: CDR1 MNHEY and CDR2 SVGEGT. Trimming left V 2 bases short and J 0 bases short, with 4 bases between.

This clone was recorded once. This chain connects TRBV29-1 to TRBJ2-7; 8 nucleotides line up with TRBD1. Germline trimming cut 5 bases from V and 4 bases from J; bases unmatched to any gene: 7. This CDR3 comprises 13 residues. The germline CDR1 and CDR2 sequences are SQVTM and ANQGSEA. CDR3 sequence reads: CSVWGQEFYEQYF. The CDR3 DNA is TGCAGCGTTTGGGGACAGGAGTTTTACGAGCAGTACTTC.

DNA of the CDR3: TGCAGCGCTCTAAGCTACTATGGCTACACCTTC. It encodes CSALSYYGYTF. The rearrangement uses TRBV29-1 and TRBJ1-2; D remains unclear. The V end was cut by 7 bases, the J end by 3 bases, with 9 bases between. The germline gives CDR1 SQVTM, CDR2 ANQGSEA. This CDR3 contains 11 residues.

This sequence joins TRBV18 and TRBJ2-4; TRBD1 matches at 8 bases. The CDR3 length is 17 residues. The ends lost 2 bases at V and 4 bases at J; junction bases unmatched: 10. Germline V CDR1 and CDR2: KGHSH, LQKENI. The CDR3 nucleotides are TGTGCCAGCTCACCAACGTTTCTTGGACAGGGTAAAAACATTCAGTACTTC. Amino acids: CASSPTFLGQGKNIQYF.

This clone was counted once. The V call is TRBV5-1, the J call TRBJ2-3; D perhaps matches TRBD2 (5 bases). CDR3 length: 15 residues. Germline-derived CDR1 and CDR2 are SGHRS and YFSETQ. Trimming removed 3 bases from V and 2 bases from J, with 13 bases in between. The CDR3 region has the DNA TGCGCCAGCAGCTCCACTAGACACGACACAGATACGCAGTATTTT. Protein product: CASSSTRHDTDTQYF.

In its sample, this clone was seen a few times. This chain's CDR3 is CASGLGSSGNTIYF. Written as DNA, the CDR3 is TGTGCTAGTGGTTTGGGGAGCTCTGGAAACACCATATATTTT. The chain uses TRBV12-5 and TRBJ1-3; no clear D gene. Trimming removed 1 base from V and 0 bases from J, with 4 bases in between. The length of the CDR3 is 14 residues. Per the germline V gene, CDR1 is LGHNT and CDR2 is FRNRAP.

The chain has TRBV7-2 and TRBJ2-5; D is perhaps TRBD2 (7 bases). Trimming pared 11 bases from V and 4 bases from J, leaving 14 bases between. The CDR3 covers 12 residues. Germline CDR1 SGHTA, CDR2 FQGNSA. CDR3 bases: TGTGCCGGGGGGGCAGCGCTAGAGACCCAGTACTTC. Translation: CAGGAALETQYF.